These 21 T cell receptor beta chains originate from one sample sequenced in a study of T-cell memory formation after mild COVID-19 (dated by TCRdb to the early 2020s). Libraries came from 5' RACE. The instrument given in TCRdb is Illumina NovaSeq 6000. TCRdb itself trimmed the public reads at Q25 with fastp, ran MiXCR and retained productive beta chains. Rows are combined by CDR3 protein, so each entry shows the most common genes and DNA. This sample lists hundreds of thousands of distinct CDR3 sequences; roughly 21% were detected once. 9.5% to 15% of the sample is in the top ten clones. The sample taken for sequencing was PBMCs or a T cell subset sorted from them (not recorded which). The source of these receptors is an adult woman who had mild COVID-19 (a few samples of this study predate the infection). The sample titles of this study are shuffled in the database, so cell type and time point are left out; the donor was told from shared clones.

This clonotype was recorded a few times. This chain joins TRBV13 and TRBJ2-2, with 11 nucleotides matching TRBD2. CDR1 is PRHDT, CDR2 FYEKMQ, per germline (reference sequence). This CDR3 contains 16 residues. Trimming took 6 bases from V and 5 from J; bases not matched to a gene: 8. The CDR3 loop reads CASSLGPSGRTGELFF. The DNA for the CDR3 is TGTGCCAGCAGTCTCGGGCCTAGCGGGAGGACCGGGGAGCTGTTTTTT.

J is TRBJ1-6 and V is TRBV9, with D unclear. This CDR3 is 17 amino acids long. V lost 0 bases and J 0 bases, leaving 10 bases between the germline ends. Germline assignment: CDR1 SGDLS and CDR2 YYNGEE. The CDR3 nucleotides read TGTGCCAGCAGCGTAGATCCCCAGAGCTCCTATAATTCACCCCTCCACTTT. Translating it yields CASSVDPQSSYNSPLHF.

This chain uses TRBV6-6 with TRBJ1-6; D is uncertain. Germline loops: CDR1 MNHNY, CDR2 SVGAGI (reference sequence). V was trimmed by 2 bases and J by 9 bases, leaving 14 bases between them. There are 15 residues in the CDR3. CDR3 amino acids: CASSYGVSPGSPLHF. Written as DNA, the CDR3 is TGTGCCAGCAGTTACGGGGTATCTCCCGGTTCACCCCTCCACTTT.

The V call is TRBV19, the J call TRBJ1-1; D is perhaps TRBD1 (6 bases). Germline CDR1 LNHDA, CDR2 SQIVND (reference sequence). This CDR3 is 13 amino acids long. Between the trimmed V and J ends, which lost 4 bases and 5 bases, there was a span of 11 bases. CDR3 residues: CASSTPGATEAFF. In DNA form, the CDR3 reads TGTGCCAGTAGTACGCCGGGGGCTACTGAAGCTTTCTTT.

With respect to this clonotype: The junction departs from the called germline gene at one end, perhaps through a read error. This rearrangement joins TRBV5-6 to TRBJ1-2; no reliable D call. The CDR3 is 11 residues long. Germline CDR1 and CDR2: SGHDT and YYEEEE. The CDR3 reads CASSNGPPLIF. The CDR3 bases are TGTGCCAGCAGCAACGGGCCTCCCCTCATCTTC.

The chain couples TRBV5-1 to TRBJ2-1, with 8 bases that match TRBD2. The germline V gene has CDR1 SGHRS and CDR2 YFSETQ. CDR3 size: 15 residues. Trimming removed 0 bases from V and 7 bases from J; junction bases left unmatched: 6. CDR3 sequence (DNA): TGCGCCAGCAGCTTGGACGGGGGGGGTCAGAATGAGCAGTTCTTC. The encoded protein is CASSLDGGGQNEQFF.

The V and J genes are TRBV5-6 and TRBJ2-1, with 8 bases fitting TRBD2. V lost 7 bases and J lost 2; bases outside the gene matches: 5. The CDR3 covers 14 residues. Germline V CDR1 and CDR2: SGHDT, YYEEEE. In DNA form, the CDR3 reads TGTGCCAGCTCCCGGGGGGGGGCCTACAATGAGCAGTTCTTC. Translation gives CASSRGGAYNEQFF. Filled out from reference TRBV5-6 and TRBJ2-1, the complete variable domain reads DAGVTQSPTHLIKTRGQQVTLRCSPKSGHDTVSWYQQALGQGPQFIFQYYEEEERQRGNFPDRFSGHQFPNYSSELNVNALLLGDSALYLCASSRGGAYNEQFFGPGTRLTVL.

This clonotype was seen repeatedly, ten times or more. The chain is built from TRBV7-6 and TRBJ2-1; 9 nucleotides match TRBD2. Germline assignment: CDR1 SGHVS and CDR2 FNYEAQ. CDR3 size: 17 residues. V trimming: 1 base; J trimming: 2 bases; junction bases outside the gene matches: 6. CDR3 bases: TGTGCCAGCAGCTTAGTATCCAGCGGGGGGACCTACAATGAGCAGTTCTTC. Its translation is CASSLVSSGGTYNEQFF.

The CDR3 region is CASRRDLTEQFF. In DNA, the CDR3 is TGTGCCAGCAGGAGAGACCTAACTGAGCAGTTCTTC. J is TRBJ2-1 and V is TRBV12-3 or TRBV12-4; no firm D call. The V end lost 6 bases, the J end lost 9 bases, and 12 bases lay between the germline ends. The CDR3 contains 12 residues.

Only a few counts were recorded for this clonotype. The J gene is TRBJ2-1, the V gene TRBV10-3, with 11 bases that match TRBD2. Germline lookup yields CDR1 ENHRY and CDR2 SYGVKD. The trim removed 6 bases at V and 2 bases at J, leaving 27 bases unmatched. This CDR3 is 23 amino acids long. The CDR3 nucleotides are TGTGCCATCAGAGACCTCCCAGGGCCTACTAGCGGGGGCCCCAAAATCACCTACAATGAGCAGTTCTTC. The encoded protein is CAIRDLPGPTSGGPKITYNEQFF.

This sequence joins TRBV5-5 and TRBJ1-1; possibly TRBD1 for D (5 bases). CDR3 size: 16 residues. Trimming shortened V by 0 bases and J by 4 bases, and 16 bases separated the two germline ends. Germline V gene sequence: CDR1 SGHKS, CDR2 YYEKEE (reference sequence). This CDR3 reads CASSLANVRETTEAFF. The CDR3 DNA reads TGTGCCAGCAGCTTGGCCAACGTCAGGGAGACCACTGAAGCTTTCTTT.

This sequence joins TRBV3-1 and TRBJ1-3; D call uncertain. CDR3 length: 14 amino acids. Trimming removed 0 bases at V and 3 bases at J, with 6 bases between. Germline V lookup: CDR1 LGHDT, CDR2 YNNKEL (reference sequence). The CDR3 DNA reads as TGTGCCAGCAGCCAAGAGAGATATGGAAACACCATATATTTT. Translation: CASSQERYGNTIYF.

CDR3 sequence (DNA): TGCAGTGCTATCGACCCCCTAGCGCGGGCTACAGATACGCAGTATTTT. It encodes CSAIDPLARATDTQYF. The J gene is TRBJ2-3, the V gene TRBV20-1; the D gene is possibly TRBD2 (6 bases). The CDR3 is 16 residues long. V was trimmed by 4 bases and J by 3 bases, leaving 20 bases between them. Germline loops: CDR1 DFQATT, CDR2 SNEGSKA (reference sequence).

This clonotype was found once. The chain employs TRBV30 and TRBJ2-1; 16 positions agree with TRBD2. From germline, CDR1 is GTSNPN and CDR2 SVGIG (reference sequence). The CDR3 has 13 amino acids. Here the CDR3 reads CAGEPGLAGGWFF. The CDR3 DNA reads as TGTGCTGGAGAACCGGGACTAGCGGGAGGGTGGTTCTTC.

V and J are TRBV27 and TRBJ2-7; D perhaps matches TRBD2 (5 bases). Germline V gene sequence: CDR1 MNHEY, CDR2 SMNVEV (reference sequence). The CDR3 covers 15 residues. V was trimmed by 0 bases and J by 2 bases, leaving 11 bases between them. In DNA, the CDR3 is TGTGCCAGCAGTTTATCCGGGGTACCAACCTACGAGCAGTACTTC. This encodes CASSLSGVPTYEQYF.

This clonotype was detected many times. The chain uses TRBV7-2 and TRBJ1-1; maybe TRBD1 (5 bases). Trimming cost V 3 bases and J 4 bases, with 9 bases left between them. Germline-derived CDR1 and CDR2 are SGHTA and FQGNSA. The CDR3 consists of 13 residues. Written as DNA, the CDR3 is TGTGCCAGCAGCTTTACGGGGGGCACTGAAGCTTTCTTT. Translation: CASSFTGGTEAFF.

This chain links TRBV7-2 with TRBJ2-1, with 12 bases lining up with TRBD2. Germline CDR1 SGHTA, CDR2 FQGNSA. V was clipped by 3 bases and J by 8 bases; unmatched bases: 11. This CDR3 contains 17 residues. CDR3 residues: CASSFKAPGLAGYEQFF. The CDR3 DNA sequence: TGTGCCAGCAGCTTCAAAGCCCCGGGACTAGCGGGTTATGAGCAGTTCTTC. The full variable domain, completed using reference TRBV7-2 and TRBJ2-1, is GAGVSQSPSNKVTEKGKDVELRCDPISGHTALYWYRQSLGQGLEFLIYFQGNSAPDKSGLPSDRFSAERTGGSVSTLTIQRTQQEDSAVYLCASSFKAPGLAGYEQFFGPGTRLTVL.

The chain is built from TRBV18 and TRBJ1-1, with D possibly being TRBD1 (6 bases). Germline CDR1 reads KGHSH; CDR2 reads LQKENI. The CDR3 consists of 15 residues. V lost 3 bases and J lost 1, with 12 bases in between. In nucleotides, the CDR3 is TGTGCCAGCTCACCTGCCCGGGACAAGAACACTGAAGCTTTCTTT. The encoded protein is CASSPARDKNTEAFF.

This CDR3 reads CASSFRVSYYEQYF. The CDR3 DNA follows: TGTGCCAGCAGTTTTAGGGTCTCTTACTACGAGCAGTACTTC. The genes are TRBV27 and TRBJ2-7, with D hard to call. The CDR3 length is 14 residues. V was cut by 3 bases and J by 3 bases, with 12 bases left in between. CDR1 is MNHEY and CDR2 is SMNVEV in the germline V gene (reference sequence).

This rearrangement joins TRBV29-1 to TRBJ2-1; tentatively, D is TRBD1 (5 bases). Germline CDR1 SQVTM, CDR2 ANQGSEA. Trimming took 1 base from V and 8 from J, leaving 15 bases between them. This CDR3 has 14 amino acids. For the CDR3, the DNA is TGCAGCGTTGAAGGTCAAAGGGGCGAGTATGAGCAGTTCTTC. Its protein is CSVEGQRGEYEQFF.

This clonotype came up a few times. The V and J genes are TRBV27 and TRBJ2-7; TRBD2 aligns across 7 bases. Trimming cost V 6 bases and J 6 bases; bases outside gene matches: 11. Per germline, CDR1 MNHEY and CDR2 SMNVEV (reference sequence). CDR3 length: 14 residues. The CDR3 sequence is CASSLLAGGGEQYF. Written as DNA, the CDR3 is TGTGCCAGCAGCCTCCTTGCTGGGGGGGGCGAGCAGTACTTC.